One and the same sample provided the 18 T cell receptor beta chains below, sequenced in a study of shared clonotypes between healthy human individuals. Libraries were prepared by immunoSEQ multiplex PCR; TCRdb keeps only in-frame clonotypes and omits some of them. The data contain roughly 2.2 million clones, approximately 95% of them singletons. Sequences were obtained from naive CD4+ T cells from PBMCs. Subset described: CD45RA+ positively selected. Receptors were obtained from a man aged 18-30 years in good health. Some clones in this sample may be carry-over from other donors' samples.

This clone has a single count. The rearrangement links TRBV2 to TRBJ2-5; D is unresolved. The CDR3 loop spans 13 amino acids. Germline V CDR1 and CDR2: SNHLY, FYNNEI. Trimming removed 6 bases at V and 1 base at J, with 9 bases between. The CDR3 sequence: CASRGIIQETQYF. Written as DNA, the CDR3 is TGTGCCAGCAGGGGGATAATCCAAGAGACCCAGTACTTC. The full variable domain, its missing parts supplied by reference TRBV2 and TRBJ2-5, is EPEVTQTPSHQVTQMGQEVILRCVPISNHLYFYWYRQILGQKVEFLVSFYNNEISEKSEIFDDQFSVERPDGSNFTLKIRSTKLEDSAMYFCASRGIIQETQYFGPGTRLLVL.

The rearrangement joins TRBV5-1 to TRBJ2-1; tentative D call: TRBD1 (6 bases). V was pared by 0 bases and J by 7 bases, with 20 bases between. CDR1 and CDR2 (germline): SGHRS, YFSETQ. This CDR3 has 17 amino acids. CDR3 sequence (DNA): TGCGCCAGCAGCTTGGGTCAGGGGATGGGAACTGGGAATGAGCAGTTCTTC. Residues: CASSLGQGMGTGNEQFF.

The chain carries TRBV6-5 and TRBJ2-1; TRBD2 might be the D (5 bases). V shed 7 bases and J shed 4 bases, with 14 bases lying between them. The CDR3 totals 14 residues. The germline V gene has CDR1 MNHEY and CDR2 SVGAGI. DNA for the CDR3: TGTGCCAGCAAACCGATTCAGCGGTACAATGAGCAGTTCTTC. Amino acids: CASKPIQRYNEQFF.

This sequence joins TRBV6-6 and TRBJ2-1; D remains ambiguous. CDR3 length: 13 amino acids. V shed 0 bases and J shed 5 bases, with 5 bases lying between them. Looked up from germline, CDR1 is MNHNY and CDR2 is SVGAGI (reference sequence). The CDR3 loop is CASSYSANNEQFF. The DNA of the CDR3 is TGTGCCAGCAGTTACTCGGCTAACAATGAGCAGTTCTTC.

The chain recombines TRBV9 with TRBJ2-1; 7 nucleotides line up with TRBD2. V lost 2 bases, J lost 2 bases, and 7 bases stayed unmatched. Germline assignment: CDR1 SGDLS and CDR2 YYNGEE. CDR3 length: 16 amino acids. CDR3 DNA sequence: TGTGCCAGCAGCGTGAGCGGGATATACGCCTACAATGAGCAGTTCTTC. The encoded protein is CASSVSGIYAYNEQFF.

V usage is TRBV21-1 and J usage is TRBJ1-3. TRBV21-1 is shown as a pseudogene. This CDR3 is 15 amino acids long. The CDR3, as DNA: TGTGCCAGCAGCAAATGGGGGGTAAAAGGAAACACCATATATTTT. Amino acids: CASSKWGVKGNTIYF.

V usage is TRBV11-1 and J usage is TRBJ2-3, with TRBD2 identical over 10 bases. The junction had 8 bases not matched to a gene; V was cut back by 4 bases and J by 4 bases. Germline CDR1 and CDR2: SGHAT and FQDESV (reference sequence). CDR3 length: 16 residues. CDR3 bases: TGTGCCAGCAGCTGGTCTAGCGGGAGCGTGTCAGATACGCAGTATTTT. This encodes CASSWSSGSVSDTQYF.

The genes are TRBV10-1 and TRBJ2-2; tentative D call: TRBD2 (6 bases). Trimming took off 3 bases at V and 4 bases at J, with 9 bases between the two ends. The CDR3 has 14 residues. Germline loops: CDR1 WNHNN, CDR2 SYGVQD (reference sequence). The CDR3 reads CASSDTSTTGELFF. As DNA, the CDR3 is TGCGCCAGCAGTGATACTAGCACCACCGGGGAGCTGTTTTTT.

This chain joins TRBV28 and TRBJ2-5, with 8 bases that match TRBD1. V lost 7 bases, J lost 6 bases, and 10 bases stayed unmatched. Germline V gene sequence: CDR1 MDHEN, CDR2 SYDVKM. The CDR3 consists of 14 residues. CDR3 protein: CASNSDRGWQTQYF. In DNA, the CDR3 is TGTGCCAGCAATTCCGACAGGGGTTGGCAGACCCAGTACTTC.

This clone was detected only once. The chain carries TRBV4-3 and TRBJ2-7, with TRBD1 as a possible D gene (5 bases). This CDR3 spans 18 amino acids. The V and J ends lost 0 bases and 1 base respectively, with 19 bases between them. From germline, CDR1 is LGHNA and CDR2 YSLEER. For the CDR3, the DNA is TGCGCCAGCAGCCAAGACCCGCCCAGGGATCGGATTTCCTACGAGCAGTACTTC. Translating it yields CASSQDPPRDRISYEQYF.

The gene calls are TRBV11-3 and TRBJ1-1; D is undetermined. CDR1 and CDR2 from the germline V gene are SGHNT and YENEEA. The CDR3 consists of 13 residues. Trimming cost V 2 bases and J 4 bases, with 8 bases left between them. The CDR3 region is CASSLMPLTEAFF. CDR3 DNA sequence: TGTGCCAGCAGCTTAATGCCTCTCACTGAAGCTTTCTTT. The complete variable domain, with remaining parts taken from reference TRBV11-3 and TRBJ1-1, reads EAGVVQSPRYKIIEKKQPVAFWCNPISGHNTLYWYLQNLGQGPELLIRYENEEAVDDSQLPKDRFSAERLKGVDSTLKIQPAELGDSAVYLCASSLMPLTEAFFGQGTRLTVV.

The rearrangement uses TRBV7-2 and TRBJ2-7, with 14 nucleotides matching TRBD2. The CDR3 is 16 amino acids. Germline V gives CDR1 SGHTA, CDR2 FQGNSA. The trim removed 5 bases at V and 5 bases at J, leaving 8 bases unmatched. The CDR3 DNA sequence: TGTGCCAGCAGCACCCGACTAGCGGGAGGGCCGGACGAGCAGTACTTC. Its translation: CASSTRLAGGPDEQYF.

As to this clone: In the same sample, other DNA sequences code for this CDR3. The chain carries TRBV5-1 and TRBJ2-7; D possibly matches TRBD1 or TRBD2 (5 bases each). Trimming stripped 0 bases from V and 1 base from J, with 11 bases between. Germline V gene data show CDR1 as SGHRS and CDR2 as YFSETQ. The CDR3 has 15 amino acids. The CDR3 here is CASSLGGTASYEQYF. In nucleotides, the CDR3 is TGCGCCAGCAGCTTGGGTGGGACGGCGTCCTACGAGCAGTACTTC.

J is TRBJ2-7 and V is TRBV7-9; TRBD1 matches at 8 bases. CDR1 is SEHNR and CDR2 is FQNEAQ in the germline V gene (reference sequence). V trimming: 3 bases; J trimming: 5 bases; junction bases outside the gene matches: 9. This CDR3 is 15 amino acids long. CDR3 sequence reads: CASSFSGQVIHEQYF. In DNA form, the CDR3 reads TGTGCCAGCAGCTTCTCGGGACAGGTCATCCACGAGCAGTACTTC.

This clone was found once. The J gene is TRBJ2-3, the V gene TRBV19, with a weak D call TRBD1 (6 bases). Trimming pared 7 bases from V and 4 bases from J, leaving 18 bases between. Germline V gene data show CDR1 as LNHDA and CDR2 as SQIVND (reference sequence). The CDR3 has 15 residues. CDR3 loop: CASTKGQGWADTQYF. The CDR3 DNA reads as TGTGCCAGTACCAAGGGACAAGGATGGGCAGATACGCAGTATTTT.

V usage is TRBV11-1 and J usage is TRBJ2-1; 9 nucleotides align to TRBD2. CDR1 SGHAT and CDR2 FQDESV come from the germline V gene (reference sequence). This CDR3 contains 16 residues. V shed 1 base, J shed 4 bases, and the junction held 5 bases outside the gene matches. CDR3 region: CASSLGPTSGYNEQFF. DNA of the CDR3: TGTGCCAGCAGCTTAGGTCCGACTAGCGGATACAATGAGCAGTTCTTC.

The rearrangement links TRBV7-9 to TRBJ2-3; the match to TRBD1 covers 11 bases. CDR1 SEHNR and CDR2 FQNEAQ come from the germline V gene (reference sequence). The CDR3 has 16 residues. The trim removed 4 bases at V and 4 bases at J, leaving 7 bases unmatched. CDR3 amino acids: CASSSQGQGGADTQYF. CDR3 bases: TGTGCCAGCAGCTCCCAGGGACAGGGGGGCGCAGATACGCAGTATTTT.

V gene TRBV7-2 combines with J gene TRBJ2-1; possible D gene TRBD2, 6 bases. V lost 0 bases to trimming and J lost 10 bases, with 10 bases between them. CDR3 length: 13 residues. The V gene's germline CDR1 is SGHTA and CDR2 FQGNSA. The CDR3 reads CASSLAGRIEQFF. In DNA, the CDR3 is TGTGCCAGCAGCTTAGCGGGGAGGATAGAGCAGTTCTTC.